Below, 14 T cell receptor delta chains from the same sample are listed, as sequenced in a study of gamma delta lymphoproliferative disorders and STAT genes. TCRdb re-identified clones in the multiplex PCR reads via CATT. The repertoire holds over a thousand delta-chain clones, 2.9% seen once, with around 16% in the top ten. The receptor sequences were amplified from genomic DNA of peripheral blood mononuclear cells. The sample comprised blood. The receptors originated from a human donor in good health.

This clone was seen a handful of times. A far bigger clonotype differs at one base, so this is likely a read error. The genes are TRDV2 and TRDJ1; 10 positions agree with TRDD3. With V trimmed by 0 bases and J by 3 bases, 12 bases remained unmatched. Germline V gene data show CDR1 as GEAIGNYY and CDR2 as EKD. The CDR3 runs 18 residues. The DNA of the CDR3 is TGTGCCTGTGACACCGGACGCTGGGGGATAGGCCAGGCCGATAAACTCATCTTT. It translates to CACDTGRWGIGQADKLIF.

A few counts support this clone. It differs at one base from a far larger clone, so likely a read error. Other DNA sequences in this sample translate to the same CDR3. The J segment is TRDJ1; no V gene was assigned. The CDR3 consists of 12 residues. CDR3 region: CASLRMYDKLIF. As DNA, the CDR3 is TGTGCCTCCCTCCGTATGTATGATAAACTCATCTTT.

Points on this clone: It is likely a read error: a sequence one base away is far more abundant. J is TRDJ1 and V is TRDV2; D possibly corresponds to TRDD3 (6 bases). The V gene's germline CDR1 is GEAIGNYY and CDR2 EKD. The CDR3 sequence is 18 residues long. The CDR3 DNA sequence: TGTGCCTGTGACACCGTCGGCCTTGGGGGGGGGTACACCGATAGACTCATCTTT. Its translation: CACDTVGLGGGYTDRLIF.

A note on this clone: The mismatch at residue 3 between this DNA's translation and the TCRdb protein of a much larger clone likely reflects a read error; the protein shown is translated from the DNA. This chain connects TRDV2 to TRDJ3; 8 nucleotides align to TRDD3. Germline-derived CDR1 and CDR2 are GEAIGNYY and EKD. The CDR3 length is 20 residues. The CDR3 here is CARDAGTGGLSSWDTRQMFF. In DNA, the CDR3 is TGTGCCCGTGACGCCGGTACTGGGGGCCTAAGCTCCTGGGACACCCGACAGATGTTTTTC.

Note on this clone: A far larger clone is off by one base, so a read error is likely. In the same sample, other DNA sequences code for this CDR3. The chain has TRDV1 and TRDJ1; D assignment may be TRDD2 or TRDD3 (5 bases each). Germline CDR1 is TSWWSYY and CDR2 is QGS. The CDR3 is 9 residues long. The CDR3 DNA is TGTGCCCTTGGGGAACTCTATACCTTC. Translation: CALGELYTF.

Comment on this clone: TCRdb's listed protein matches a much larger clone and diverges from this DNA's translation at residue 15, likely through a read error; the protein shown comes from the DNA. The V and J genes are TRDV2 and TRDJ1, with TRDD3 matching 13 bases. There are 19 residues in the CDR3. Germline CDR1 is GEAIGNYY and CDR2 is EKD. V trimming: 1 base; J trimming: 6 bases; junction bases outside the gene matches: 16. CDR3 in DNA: TGTGCCTGTGACACGTTACTGGGGGATACGCTCCTATATACCAATAAACTCATCTTT. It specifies CACDTLLGDTLLYTNKLIF.

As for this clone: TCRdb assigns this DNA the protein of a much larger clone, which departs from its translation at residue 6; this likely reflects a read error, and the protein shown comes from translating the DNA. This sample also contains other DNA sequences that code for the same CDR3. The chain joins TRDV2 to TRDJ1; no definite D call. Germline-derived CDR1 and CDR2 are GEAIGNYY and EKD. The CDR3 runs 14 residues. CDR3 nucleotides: TGCGCCTGTGCCGCTGCGAGGTACACCGATAAACTCATCTTT. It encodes CACAAARYTDKLIF.

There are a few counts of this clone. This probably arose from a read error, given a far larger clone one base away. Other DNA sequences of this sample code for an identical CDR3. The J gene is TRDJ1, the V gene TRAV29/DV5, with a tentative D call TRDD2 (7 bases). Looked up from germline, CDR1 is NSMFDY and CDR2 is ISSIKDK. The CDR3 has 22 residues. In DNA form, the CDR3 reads TGTGCAGCAACCTCCTTCCTCTCGTGGGGACGGGGGACCTCTGCGTACACTGATAAACTCATCTTT. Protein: CAATSFLSWGRGTSAYTDKLIF. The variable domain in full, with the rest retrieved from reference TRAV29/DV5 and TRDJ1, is DQQVKQNSPSLSVQEGRISILNCDYTNSMFDYFLWYKKYPAEGPTFLISISSIKDKNEDGRFTVFLNKSAKHLSLHIVPSQPGDSAVYFCAATSFLSWGRGTSAYTDKLIFGKGTRVTVEP.

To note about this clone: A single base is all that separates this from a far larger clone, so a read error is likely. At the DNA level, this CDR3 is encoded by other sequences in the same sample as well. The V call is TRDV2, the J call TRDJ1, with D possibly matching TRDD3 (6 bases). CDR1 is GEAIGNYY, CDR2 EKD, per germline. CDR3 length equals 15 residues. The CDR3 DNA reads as TGTGCCTGCGACAGAGTGGGGGGGCTGATCGATAAACTCATCTTT. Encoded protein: CACDRVGGLIDKLIF.

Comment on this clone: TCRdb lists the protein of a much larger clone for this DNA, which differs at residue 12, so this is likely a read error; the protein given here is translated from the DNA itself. CDR3 DNA: TGTGCTCTTGGGGAAATAATACCCCCGTCTGCCAATAAACTCATCTTT. This sequence encodes CALGEIIPPSANKLIF. This rearrangement joins TRDV1 to TRDJ1; no clear D. The V end lost 2 bases, the J end lost 6 bases, and 19 bases lay between the germline ends. Germline lookup yields CDR1 TSWWSYY and CDR2 QGS. This CDR3 comprises 16 residues.

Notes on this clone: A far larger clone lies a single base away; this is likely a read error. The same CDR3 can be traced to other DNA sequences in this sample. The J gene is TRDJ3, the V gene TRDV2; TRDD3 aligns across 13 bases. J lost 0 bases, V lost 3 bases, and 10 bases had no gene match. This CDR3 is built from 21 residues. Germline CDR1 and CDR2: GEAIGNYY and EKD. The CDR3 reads CACDQILGDTPSSWDTRQMFF. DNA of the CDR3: TGTGCCTGTGACCAAATACTGGGGGATACGCCGAGCTCCTGGGACACCCGACAGATGTTTTTC.

The CDR3 coding sequence is TGTGCCTGTGACCCACTGGGGGATACAAAGGTGACCGATAAACTCATCTTT. Its protein product is CACDPLGDTKVTDKLIF. The V and J genes are TRDV2 and TRDJ1, with 12 nucleotides matching TRDD3. Trimming took 3 bases from V and 2 from J; bases not matched to a gene: 9. This CDR3 is 17 amino acids long. Germline CDR1 GEAIGNYY, CDR2 EKD.

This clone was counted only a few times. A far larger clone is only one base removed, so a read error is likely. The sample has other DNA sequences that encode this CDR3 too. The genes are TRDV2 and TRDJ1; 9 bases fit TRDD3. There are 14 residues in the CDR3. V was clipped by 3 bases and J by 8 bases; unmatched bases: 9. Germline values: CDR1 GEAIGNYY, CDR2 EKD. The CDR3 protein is CACDGLGDKGKLIF. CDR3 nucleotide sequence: TGTGCCTGTGACGGACTGGGGGACAAAGGAAAACTCATCTTT.

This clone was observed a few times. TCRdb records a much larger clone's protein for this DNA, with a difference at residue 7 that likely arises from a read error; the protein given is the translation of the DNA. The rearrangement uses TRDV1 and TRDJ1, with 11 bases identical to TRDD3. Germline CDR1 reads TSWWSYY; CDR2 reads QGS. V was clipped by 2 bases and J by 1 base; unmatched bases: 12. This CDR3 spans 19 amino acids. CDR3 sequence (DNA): TGTGCTCTTGGGGAATCCCAAGGCTGGGGGATACAAGGCACCGATAAACTCATCTTT. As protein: CALGESQGWGIQGTDKLIF.